Presented here are 10 T cell receptor beta chains from one specimen sequenced in a study of shared clonotypes between healthy human individuals. Profiling relied on immunoSEQ multiplex PCR, and the TCRdb table lists in-frame clones only, not all of them. The table records under 850,000 clones, over 60% of them present only once. Sequencing was done on a sample of memory CD4+ T cells sorted from blood. Subset reported: CD45RA-negative fraction. The receptor source for this set is a woman in her twenties or thirties in good health.

Concerning this clone itself: The same CDR3 also results from other DNA sequences found in this sample. The V and J genes are TRBV5-1 and TRBJ2-1; 11 nucleotides agree with TRBD2. The CDR3 has 13 amino acids. J gave up 9 bases and V 4 bases, and 3 bases lay outside the gene matches. Germline CDR1 is SGHRS and CDR2 is YFSETQ. The CDR3 nucleotides read TGCGCCAGCAGCAGCGGACTAGCGGGTGAGCAGTTCTTC. This translates into CASSSGLAGEQFF.

This clone was seen a single time. The V call is TRBV7-8, the J call TRBJ2-3; 7 bases line up with TRBD1. This CDR3 region has 13 residues. Germline CDR1 SGHVS, CDR2 FQNEAQ. V shed 7 bases and J 2 bases; nucleotides not matched to a gene: 3. The CDR3 DNA is TGTGCCAGCAACGACAGGGTCACAGATACGCAGTATTTT. This encodes CASNDRVTDTQYF.

This chain connects TRBV5-1 to TRBJ2-1; 9 nucleotides align to TRBD2. Per germline, CDR1 SGHRS and CDR2 YFSETQ. The V segment lost 1 base and the J segment 8 bases; nucleotides outside the gene matches: 10. The CDR3 consists of 16 residues. The CDR3 sequence: CASSLSVSGSGDEQFF. As DNA, the CDR3 is TGCGCCAGCAGCTTGTCCGTTAGCGGGAGCGGGGATGAGCAGTTCTTC.

V and J are TRBV28 and TRBJ1-6; no clear D. Trimming left V 6 bases short and J 6 bases short, with 18 bases between. Germline assignment: CDR1 MDHEN and CDR2 SYDVKM. The length of the CDR3 is 16 residues. CDR3 DNA: TGTGCCAGCAGGACTACGGGTTTGGAAACTAATTCACCCCTCCACTTT. It is translated as CASRTTGLETNSPLHF. Full variable domain (rest looked up from reference TRBV28 and TRBJ1-6): DVKVTQSSRYLVKRTGEKVFLECVQDMDHENMFWYRQDPGLGLRLIYFSYDVKMKEKGDIPEGYSVSREKKERFSLILESASTNQTSMYLCASRTTGLETNSPLHFGNGTRLTVT.

This clone was seen a few times. The V and J genes are TRBV7-9 and TRBJ2-3; tentative D call: TRBD1 (6 bases). From germline, CDR1 is SEHNR and CDR2 FQNEAQ (reference sequence). The CDR3 spans 18 residues. Trimming removed 6 bases at V and 0 bases at J, with 22 bases between. The CDR3 DNA reads as TGTGCCAGCAGGTTGACAGGACGACCTAACGCTAGCACAGATACGCAGTATTTT. Its translation is CASRLTGRPNASTDTQYF.

This chain uses TRBV4-2 with TRBJ1-5, with no clear D. Germline V gene lookup returns CDR1 LGHNA and CDR2 YNFKEQ. The CDR3 is 17 residues long. Trimming pared 4 bases from V and 7 bases from J, leaving 23 bases between. The CDR3 region has the DNA TGTGCCAGCAGCCTAGGAAGGAGGGTGGGATTGCGGCAGCCCCAGCATTTT. Protein product: CASSLGRRVGLRQPQHF.

The chain joins TRBV27 to TRBJ2-7, with D maybe TRBD1 (5 bases). The germline V and J ends were trimmed by 4 bases and 1 base, with 14 bases remaining between them. Germline V lookup: CDR1 MNHEY, CDR2 SMNVEV (reference sequence). The CDR3 length is 15 residues. The CDR3 coding sequence is TGTGCCAGCAGTTCACAGGTTGGAGTTTCCTACGAGCAGTACTTC. Protein product: CASSSQVGVSYEQYF.

This clone was observed a few times. This rearrangement joins TRBV30 to TRBJ2-3; a weak D match, TRBD2 (5 bases). This CDR3 comprises 16 residues. Trimming removed 0 bases from V and 3 bases from J, with 16 bases in between. Germline V gene lookup returns CDR1 GTSNPN and CDR2 SVGIG (reference sequence). The chain's CDR3 is CAWSVGGFGITDTQYF. The CDR3 nucleotides read TGTGCCTGGAGTGTTGGTGGATTCGGGATAACAGATACGCAGTATTTT.

This clone appeared many times. This sequence joins TRBV28 and TRBJ2-1; TRBD2 matches at 10 bases. The germline V gene has CDR1 MDHEN and CDR2 SYDVKM. After removal of 7 bases from V and 6 bases from J, the junction contained 9 bases not matched to a gene. The CDR3 contains 15 residues. The CDR3 loop reads CASTPELAGVNEQFF. The CDR3 nucleotides are TGTGCCAGCACCCCCGAGCTAGCGGGAGTCAATGAGCAGTTCTTC.

This chain connects TRBV29-1 to TRBJ1-5, with D possibly matching TRBD1 (6 bases). This CDR3 has 13 amino acids. Between the trimmed V and J ends, which lost 6 bases and 5 bases, there was a span of 14 bases. The germline V gene has CDR1 SQVTM and CDR2 ANQGSEA. The CDR3 protein is CSVLQGWDQPQHF. CDR3 sequence (DNA): TGCAGCGTACTACAGGGATGGGATCAGCCCCAGCATTTT.